The sequence of this T cell receptor (beta chain) was determined in a study of a mutant IDH1 vaccine in newly diagnosed glioma. About the study: Vaccines began 4-6 weeks after radiotherapy alone, or with temozolomide cycles.

TCRdb keeps only in-frame clones here, not all; method: immunoSEQ multiplex PCR. The sample holds roughly 51,000 clones, around 85% seen once. As to time point: week 35, safety follow-up. Every single dose of the vaccine, 300 ug of mutant IDH1 20-mer peptide, came with topical imiquimod. New WHO grade 3 or 4 astrocytomas that were IDH1-mutant and ATRX-lost had been found in donors. Points on this clone: Its antigen is not identified.

Trimming pared 3 bases from V and 3 bases from J, leaving 6 bases between. Germline loops: CDR1 SQVTM, CDR2 ANQGSEA. This CDR3 spans 12 amino acids. This TCR was recovered from a man aged 40-49 years with glioma. The sequencing here drew on PBMCs, taken from a glioma patient whose treatment included an IDH1 peptide vaccine. This sequence joins TRBV29-1 and TRBJ2-1, with D maybe TRBD2 (5 bases). This CDR3 is CSVDRGYNEQFF. Written as DNA, the CDR3 is TGCAGCGTTGATCGGGGCTACAATGAGCAGTTCTTC.